Listed here is a single TCR beta chain. The entry originates in a study of blood T cell repertoires in COVID-19. Study-wide background: Italy, Spain and the United States were the sources of the convalescent and acute COVID-19 samples. Sources were T cells, B-cell-depleted T cells, or PBMCs; the material itself was cDNA or gDNA.

Trimming took 4 bases from V and 3 from J; bases not matched to a gene: 8. The CDR3 spans 17 residues. Germline V gene sequence: CDR1 LGHDT, CDR2 YNNKEL (reference sequence). Authors' data handling: Using reference gene primer amplification, nucleated cell counts were estimated. Some clones are missing from TCRdb's copy, which holds only in-frame ones; the method was immunoSEQ multiplex PCR. Clonal size and the V and J genes are those of that table, whereas D and trimming came from the DNA. Counted here are approximately 120,000 clones, approximately 80% occurring once; the ten biggest clones make up approximately 7.9%.

Source material: peripheral blood. The J gene is TRBJ2-2, the V gene TRBV3-1 (or the pseudogene TRBV3-2); TRBD1 aligns across 10 bases. The receptor was isolated from a woman older than 75 with active or convalescent COVID-19. CDR3 in amino acids: CASSRGDRGFDTGELFF. CDR3 nucleotide sequence: TGTGCCAGCAGCCGAGGGGACAGGGGTTTTGACACCGGGGAGCTGTTTTTT.